The 4 T cell receptor beta chains below were found in one sample sequenced in a study of technical replicates of blood from four donors. Repertoires were generated with immunoSEQ multiplex PCR, while TCRdb's copy carries only in-frame clones and drops some. Of tens of thousands of clones listed, about 91% are singletons. The sample was T cells isolated from PBMCs. Receptor source: a human donor in good health.

This rearrangement joins TRBV5-4 to TRBJ2-7; a weak D match, TRBD2 (5 bases). Trimming took off 3 bases at V and 6 bases at J, with 10 bases between the two ends. Germline loops: CDR1 SGHNT, CDR2 YYREEE (reference sequence). This CDR3 contains 12 residues. Here the CDR3 DNA reads TGTGCCAGCAGCTCTGCCAGCGGCGAGCAGTACTTC. It translates to CASSSASGEQYF.

The chain carries TRBV30 and TRBJ2-3, with a possible D match to TRBD1 (6 bases). With 5 bases removed from V and 4 bases from J, the gap between germline ends came to 7 bases. Germline V gene sequence: CDR1 GTSNPN, CDR2 SVGIG (reference sequence). The CDR3 has 11 residues. CDR3 in amino acids: CAWAGADTQYF. DNA of the CDR3: TGTGCCTGGGCAGGGGCAGATACGCAGTATTTT.

V and J are TRBV14 and TRBJ2-7; D gene unclear. CDR1 and CDR2 (germline): SGHDN, FVKESK. The CDR3 totals 12 residues. The ends were cut back, 0 bases at V and 4 bases at J, with 4 bases in the middle. CDR3 residues: CASSQDRYEQYF. CDR3 DNA: TGTGCCAGCAGCCAAGACCGTTACGAGCAGTACTTC. Supplemented by reference TRBV14 and TRBJ2-7, the full variable domain reads EAGVTQFPSHSVIEKGQTVTLRCDPISGHDNLYWYRRVMGKEIKFLLHFVKESKQDESGMPNNRFLAERTGGTYSTLKVQPAELEDSGVYFCASSQDRYEQYFGPGTRLTVT.

The chain recombines TRBV27 with TRBJ2-7, with D perhaps TRBD2 (6 bases). V lost 4 bases and J 6 bases, leaving 13 bases between the germline ends. Germline V gene sequence: CDR1 MNHEY, CDR2 SMNVEV (reference sequence). This CDR3 has 13 residues. This CDR3 reads CASSWDFGIEQYF. The CDR3 DNA follows: TGTGCCAGCAGTTGGGACTTTGGGATCGAGCAGTACTTC.